A selection of T cell receptor beta chains follows, all from one sample in a study of OX40 agonist ivuxolimab in advanced cancers. Generated by immunoSEQ multiplex PCR, the TCRdb table keeps only in-frame clones and is missing some. This sample carries 55,000 to 80,000 clones, around 82% of them seen once, and the ten largest clones take roughly 1%. Source: CD4+ or CD8+ T cells sorted from blood, taken in a trial of the OX40 agonist ivuxolimab. The receptors were sampled from an adult with an advanced solid tumor such as melanoma, head and neck, liver or kidney cancer. CDR3s include the opening cysteine and the closing phenylalanine or tryptophan. D genes are given only for firm matches. Clone size appears in some rows only: once, few, many, or a class for an expanded clone.

J gene,V gene,clone size,D gene,CDR3 DNA,CDR3 protein
TRBJ1-2,TRBV7-2,NA,NA,TGTGCCAGCAGCCGGGACATAGTCAGCTATGGCTACACCTTC,CASSRDIVSYGYTF
TRBJ2-5,TRBV5-6,NA,TRBD2,TGTGCCAGCAGCTTGGCTAGCGGGGGGCCTCAAGAGACCCAGTACTTC,CASSLASGGPQETQYF
TRBJ2-3,TRBV7-3,NA,NA,TGTGCCAGCAGCTCACCGGGGGATCGTGGGGATACGCAGTATTTT,CASSSPGDRGDTQYF
TRBJ2-5,TRBV11-3,NA,NA,TGTGCCAGCAGCTCCCGACTAGAACAAGAGACCCAGTACTTC,CASSSRLEQETQYF
TRBJ1-6,TRBV7-2,NA,TRBD1,TGTGCCAGCAGCTACCCCGGGACAGGCTATAATTCACCCCTCCACTTT,CASSYPGTGYNSPLHF
TRBJ2-1,TRBV2,NA,NA,TGTGCCAGCAGTGAGAGGGGCCCCTACAATGAGCAGTTCTTC,CASSERGPYNEQFF
TRBJ1-1,TRBV19,NA,NA,TGTGCCAGTACCTTACAGGGCGCAAACACTGAAGCTTTCTTT,CASTLQGANTEAFF
TRBJ2-3,TRBV5-1,NA,NA,TGCGCCAGCACCCCCAGGGGAGGCACAGATACGCAGTATTTT,CASTPRGGTDTQYF
TRBJ1-2,TRBV4-3,once,TRBD1,TGCGCCAGCAGCCAAGATCCGACAGGGGGTTTTGACTACACCTTC,CASSQDPTGGFDYTF
TRBJ2-7,TRBV30,NA,TRBD1,TGTGCCTGGAGTGGACAGGGTTACGAGCAGTACTTC,CAWSGQGYEQYF
TRBJ1-2,TRBV18,NA,NA,TGTGCCAGCTCACCAGATAGGGGCAGCTATGGCTACACCTTC,CASSPDRGSYGYTF
TRBJ1-2,TRBV18,NA,NA,TGTGCCAGCTGGAGGCAGGGGCCTCGGAATGGCTACACCTTC,CASWRQGPRNGYTF
TRBJ1-6,TRBV21-1,NA,NA,TGTGCCAGCAGCTCCCCCTATCCGGGACTGATAAATTCACCCCTCCACTTT,CASSSPYPGLINSPLHF
TRBJ1-1,TRBV30,NA,NA,TGTGCCTGGAATCAGGGGTCGGCTGAAGCTTTCTTT,CAWNQGSAEAFF
TRBJ1-4,TRBV12-5,once,TRBD1,TGTGCTAGTGGCCCCGGGGACAGGGGGCCCACTAATGAAAAACTGTTTTTT,CASGPGDRGPTNEKLFF
TRBJ2-2,TRBV5-1,NA,TRBD1,TGCGCCAGCAGCTCCGGGACAGGGTTGACCGGGGAGCTGTTTTTT,CASSSGTGLTGELFF
TRBJ1-4,TRBV19,NA,NA,TGTGCCAGTAGTATAGGTAGGGGAGAACTGTTTTTT,CASSIGRGELFF
TRBJ1-1,TRBV14,NA,TRBD1,TGTGCCAGCAGCCTGCGGACAGGCAGGAACACTGAAGCTTTCTTT,CASSLRTGRNTEAFF
TRBJ2-7,TRBV11-2,NA,TRBD1,TGTGCCAGCACCCGAGGAGGGACAGGGCTCAACGAGCAGTACTTC,CASTRGGTGLNEQYF
TRBJ1-3,TRBV29-1,NA,TRBD1,TGCAGCGCCCGGACAGGATCCTCTGGAAACACCATATATTTT,CSARTGSSGNTIYF
TRBJ1-2,TRBV19,NA,NA,TGTGCCAGTAGTATTCCCGCAGGAGACTATGGCTACACCTTC,CASSIPAGDYGYTF
TRBJ2-1,TRBV4-1,NA,TRBD1,TGCGCCAGCAGCCAAAAAGTTCTATGGGACAGGGGTTACAATGAGCAGTTCTTC,CASSQKVLWDRGYNEQFF
TRBJ2-7,TRBV18,NA,TRBD1,TGTGCCAGCTCACCACAGGGGGCTCGACAGGCCTACGAGCAGTACTTC,CASSPQGARQAYEQYF
TRBJ2-2,TRBV7-8,NA,NA,TGTGCCAGCAGCTTAGATGGCGGGGCGAACACCGGGGAGCTGTTTTTT,CASSLDGGANTGELFF
TRBJ1-6,TRBV6-5,NA,NA,TGTGCCAGCAGTTACGCTCCATTCCGGAATTCACCCCTCCACTTT,CASSYAPFRNSPLHF
TRBJ1-6,TRBV5-6,NA,TRBD1,TGTGCCAGCAGCTCGGGGACAGGGGTTCTGTATTCACCCCTCCACTTT,CASSSGTGVLYSPLHF
TRBJ2-1,TRBV6-4,NA,NA,TGTGCCAGCAGTGGGGCCATACGGGGGTCCAATGAGCAGTTCTTC,CASSGAIRGSNEQFF
TRBJ1-2,TRBV2,NA,NA,TGTGCCAGCACCGGACAAAACTATAACTATGGCTACACCTTC,CASTGQNYNYGYTF
TRBJ1-2,TRBV6-5,NA,NA,TGTGCCCCCTCCCACGGCTACACCTTC,CAPSHGYTF
TRBJ1-4,TRBV30,NA,TRBD1,TGTGCCTGGAGTCCTCCGGGGGGACAGCCTGAAAAACTGTTTTTT,CAWSPPGGQPEKLFF
TRBJ2-1,TRBV2,NA,NA,TGTGCCAGCAGTCTGGACTTAGTGAATGAGCAGTTCTTC,CASSLDLVNEQFF
TRBJ1-1,TRBV4-3,NA,NA,TGCGCCAGCAGCCAAGAGACGACGGGCACTGAAGCTTTCTTT,CASSQETTGTEAFF
TRBJ2-7,TRBV29-1,NA,TRBD2,TGCAGCGTTTCCTCCGCGGGGAGGGGATACGAGCAGTACTTC,CSVSSAGRGYEQYF
TRBJ1-4,TRBV7-2,NA,NA,TGTGCCAGCAGCTTCTCGACGAATATGAATGAAAAACTGTTTTTT,CASSFSTNMNEKLFF
TRBJ2-3,TRBV4-3,NA,TRBD2,TGCGCCAGCAGCCGCGGGACTAGCCTAAGCACAGATACGCAGTATTTT,CASSRGTSLSTDTQYF
TRBJ2-3,TRBV18,NA,TRBD2,TGTGCCAGCTCGTCTCTAGCGGGGGTGAGCACAGATACGCAGTATTTT,CASSSLAGVSTDTQYF
TRBJ1-1,TRBV7-9,NA,NA,TGTGCCAGCAGCCTCCGGACGCCCGAGGACACTGAAGCTTTCTTT,CASSLRTPEDTEAFF
TRBJ2-2,TRBV5-4,NA,NA,TGTGCCAGCAGCCCCCGCACCGGGGAGCTGTTTTTT,CASSPRTGELFF
TRBJ1-2,TRBV7-2,NA,NA,TGTGCCAGCTCCAGGACGAACTATGGCTACACCTTC,CASSRTNYGYTF
TRBJ2-4,TRBV2,NA,NA,TGTGCCAGCCATTTTACCGGGGCCAAAAACATTCAGTACTTC,CASHFTGAKNIQYF
TRBJ1-1,TRBV2,NA,NA,TGTGCCAGCACCCCCGGGGGACACACTGAAGCTTTCTTT,CASTPGGHTEAFF
TRBJ2-5,TRBV16,NA,NA,TGTGCCAGCAGCCAATCAATATTCCAAGAGACCCAGTACTTC,CASSQSIFQETQYF
TRBJ2-5,TRBV7-2,few,NA,TGTGCCAGCAGCGGGGAAATCCAAGAGACCCAGTACTTC,CASSGEIQETQYF
TRBJ1-1,TRBV7-9,NA,NA,TGTGCCAGCAGCTTATCAAGTCAGCAGGGAAGGATTGCTTTCTTT,CASSLSSQQGRIAFF
TRBJ2-1,TRBV29-1,NA,NA,TGCAGCGCCAGACCCTCCAATGAGCAGTTCTTC,CSARPSNEQFF
TRBJ1-1,TRBV10-3,NA,TRBD1,TGTGCCATCAGTGACACAGGGGGCCGAACTGAAGCTTTCTTT,CAISDTGGRTEAFF
TRBJ2-1,TRBV5-1,NA,NA,TGCGCCAGCAGCTTGCTAGTACGGGGTTCTGGTGAGCAGTTCTTC,CASSLLVRGSGEQFF
TRBJ1-4,TRBV7-6,NA,NA,TGTGCCAGCAGCTTATTGCAGGCAACTAATGAAAAACTGTTTTTT,CASSLLQATNEKLFF
TRBJ2-2,TRBV19,NA,TRBD2,TGTGCCAGTACCCCGGGACTAGTGACGGCCGGGGAGCTGTTTTTT,CASTPGLVTAGELFF
TRBJ1-1,TRBV16,few,TRBD1,TGTGCCAGCAGCCAATCGACAGGGACGTACACTGAAGCTTTCTTT,CASSQSTGTYTEAFF
TRBJ2-3,TRBV4-2,NA,TRBD2,TGTGCCAGCAGCCCTTCTGGGGTAGCGGGGTCCACAGATACGCAGTATTTT,CASSPSGVAGSTDTQYF
TRBJ2-1,TRBV9,few,NA,TGTGCCAGCAGCCCTTTCCCCGGGACGAAGTTCTTC,CASSPFPGTKFF
TRBJ1-5,TRBV5-4,NA,TRBD1,TGTGCCAGCAGCCCTGGACAGGGGGCTGGTCAGCCCCAGCATTTT,CASSPGQGAGQPQHF
TRBJ1-4,TRBV30,NA,NA,TGTGCCTGGAGTGTAACGCAGGGATATAATGAAAAACTGTTTTTT,CAWSVTQGYNEKLFF
TRBJ2-4,TRBV5-1,NA,NA,TGCGCCAGCAGCTTATTCCCGGATGCCAAAAACATTCAGTACTTC,CASSLFPDAKNIQYF